These 17 T cell receptor beta chains originate from one sample sequenced in a study of blood T cell repertoires in COVID-19. The protocol was immunoSEQ multiplex PCR, while the TCRdb copy is restricted to in-frame clones and leaves out a portion. Among roughly 28,000 clones, roughly 82% were seen once, and the ten largest hold 1.8%. The sample consisted of peripheral blood. The receptors shown here come from an older man with active or convalescent COVID-19.

This chain uses TRBV7-8 with TRBJ2-2, with 11 bases lining up with TRBD2. The V gene's germline CDR1 is SGHVS and CDR2 FQNEAQ. Trimming cost V 5 bases and J 8 bases; bases outside gene matches: 10. CDR3 length equals 16 residues. In DNA, the CDR3 is TGTGCCAGCAGCCTCCTTAGCGGGGGGGCCTTAGGGGAGCTGTTTTTT. It specifies CASSLLSGGALGELFF.

The chain employs TRBV18 and TRBJ1-5, with D possibly matching TRBD1 (6 bases). The length of the CDR3 is 13 residues. With 5 bases removed from V and 4 bases from J, the gap between germline ends came to 9 bases. Germline V gene lookup returns CDR1 KGHSH and CDR2 LQKENI. CDR3 region: CASSMGANQPQHF. In nucleotides, the CDR3 is TGTGCCAGCTCAATGGGGGCGAATCAGCCCCAGCATTTT. The full variable domain, completed using reference TRBV18 and TRBJ1-5, is NAGVMQNPRHLVRRRGQEARLRCSPMKGHSHVYWYRQLPEEGLKFMVYLQKENIIDESGMPKERFSAEFPKEGPSILRIQQVVRGDSAAYFCASSMGANQPQHFGDGTRLSIL.

This chain uses TRBV28 with TRBJ2-6; D call uncertain. Germline CDR1 MDHEN, CDR2 SYDVKM. The CDR3 has 12 amino acids. V gave up 7 bases and J gave up 4 bases, with 5 bases separating them. CDR3 in amino acids: CASNEGANVLTF. CDR3 nucleotide sequence: TGTGCCAGCAATGAGGGGGCCAACGTCCTGACTTTC. Drawing the rest from reference TRBV28 and TRBJ2-6, the complete variable domain is DVKVTQSSRYLVKRTGEKVFLECVQDMDHENMFWYRQDPGLGLRLIYFSYDVKMKEKGDIPEGYSVSREKKERFSLILESASTNQTSMYLCASNEGANVLTFGAGSRLTVL.

This clone was picked up a small number of times. The chain is built from TRBV19 and TRBJ2-2; 12 bases are a match to TRBD2. The CDR3 loop spans 14 amino acids. The V gene end was trimmed by 9 bases and the J gene end by 3 bases; junction bases not matched to a gene: 2. Germline CDR1 LNHDA, CDR2 SQIVND (reference sequence). The CDR3 is CASASGGDTGELFF. In DNA form, the CDR3 reads TGTGCCAGCGCTAGCGGGGGGGACACCGGGGAGCTGTTTTTT.

The CDR3 region is CASSELPYNEQFF. CDR3 in DNA: TGTGCCAGCAGCGAGTTACCCTACAATGAGCAGTTCTTC. The V call is TRBV6-4, the J call TRBJ2-1; D not certain. The germline CDR1 and CDR2 sequences are MRHNA and SNTAGT. The CDR3 contains 13 residues. V was pared by 6 bases and J by 2 bases, with 8 bases between.

This clone was seen a single time. The chain recombines TRBV7-6 with TRBJ2-5, with 10 bases identical to TRBD2. After removal of 3 bases from V and 3 bases from J, the junction contained 7 bases not matched to a gene. This CDR3 has 16 amino acids. CDR1 is SGHVS and CDR2 is FNYEAQ in the germline V gene. The CDR3 coding sequence is TGTGCCAGCAGCTTCCGCGCTAGCGGGAGTAAAGAGACCCAGTACTTC. Translating gives CASSFRASGSKETQYF.

The J gene is TRBJ2-5, the V gene TRBV9; 8 bases match TRBD2. Germline CDR1 reads SGDLS; CDR2 reads YYNGEE. After removal of 0 bases from V and 2 bases from J, the junction contained 6 bases not matched to a gene. This CDR3 spans 16 amino acids. CDR3 DNA sequence: TGTGCCAGCAGCGTAGGTGCCAGCGGGGGACAAGAGACCCAGTACTTC. Amino acid sequence: CASSVGASGGQETQYF.

This clone showed up just once. The CDR3 nucleotides are TGTGCCAGCAGGCAAACGACAGGCTCTGGAAACACCATATATTTT. Translation: CASRQTTGSGNTIYF. The J gene is TRBJ1-3, the V gene TRBV6-5; tentatively, D is TRBD1 (6 bases). Germline-derived CDR1 and CDR2 are MNHEY and SVGAGI. Trimming stripped 6 bases from V and 0 bases from J, with 12 bases between. The CDR3 spans 15 residues.

This clone was observed a single time. The chain combines TRBV6-5 with TRBJ1-5; 9 bases line up with TRBD1. CDR1 is MNHEY, CDR2 SVGAGI, per germline. The CDR3 sequence is 15 residues long. The V gene end was trimmed by 2 bases and the J gene end by 4 bases; junction bases not matched to a gene: 3. In DNA, the CDR3 is TGTGCCAGCAGTTACGGGGGACAGGGAAATCAGCCCCAGCATTTT. This codes for CASSYGGQGNQPQHF.

This chain joins TRBV6-1 and TRBJ1-1; weak D call: TRBD1 (6 bases). Trimming removed 1 base from V and 1 base from J, with 16 bases in between. This CDR3 has 17 amino acids. Germline V gene data show CDR1 as MNHNS and CDR2 as SASEGT. The CDR3 nucleotides read TGTGCCAGCAGTGAAGGGCAGGGGCGAAGCTGGAACACTGAAGCTTTCTTT. Its protein is CASSEGQGRSWNTEAFF.

J is TRBJ1-5 and V is TRBV28, with 7 positions matching TRBD1. CDR1 is MDHEN and CDR2 is SYDVKM in the germline V gene. The trim removed 6 bases at V and 1 base at J, leaving 3 bases unmatched. There are 14 residues in the CDR3. The CDR3 nucleotides read TGTGCCAGCAGAGAGACAGGGAGCAATCAGCCCCAGCATTTT. Translated, it gives CASRETGSNQPQHF. The full variable domain, rest sourced from reference TRBV28 and TRBJ1-5, is DVKVTQSSRYLVKRTGEKVFLECVQDMDHENMFWYRQDPGLGLRLIYFSYDVKMKEKGDIPEGYSVSREKKERFSLILESASTNQTSMYLCASRETGSNQPQHFGDGTRLSIL.

The chain employs TRBV6-5 and TRBJ1-2; D may be TRBD1 (5 bases). Per germline, CDR1 MNHEY and CDR2 SVGAGI. V lost 0 bases to trimming and J lost 6 bases, with 11 bases between them. The CDR3 spans 14 residues. Here the CDR3 DNA reads TGTGCCAGCAGTTACTCGGGGGGTAGGGATGGCTACACCTTC. Encoded protein: CASSYSGGRDGYTF.

The CDR3 region is CASSPISARVGTEAFF. The CDR3 bases are TGTGCCAGCAGCCCTATTAGTGCGAGGGTCGGCACTGAAGCTTTCTTT. The rearrangement joins TRBV9 to TRBJ1-1; D gene unclear. The CDR3 covers 16 residues. The germline V gene has CDR1 SGDLS and CDR2 YYNGEE. The ends were cut back, 4 bases at V and 4 bases at J, with 20 bases in the middle.

V is TRBV7-3 and J is TRBJ1-6; the D gene is possibly TRBD1 (6 bases). The CDR3 is made up of 14 amino acids. CDR1 and CDR2 (germline): SGHTA, FQGTGA. V dropped 4 bases and J dropped 4 bases, with 8 bases sitting between them. CDR3 sequence: CASSSRGYNSPLHF. The CDR3 coding sequence is TGTGCCAGCAGCTCAAGGGGGTATAATTCACCCCTCCACTTT. Looking up the rest from reference TRBV7-3 and TRBJ1-6 gives the full variable domain: GAGVSQTPSNKVTEKGKYVELRCDPISGHTALYWYRQSLGQGPEFLIYFQGTGAADDSGLPNDRFFAVRPEGSVSTLKIQRTERGDSAVYLCASSSRGYNSPLHFGNGTRLTVT.

This clone was seen a single time. The chain has TRBV20-1 and TRBJ2-7; D unclear. The CDR3 extends over 11 amino acids. The V and J ends lost 2 bases and 2 bases respectively, with 4 bases between them. The germline gives CDR1 DFQATT, CDR2 SNEGSKA (reference sequence). Here the CDR3 DNA reads TGCAGTGCTAGATCGGCCTACGAGCAGTACTTC. Translating it yields CSARSAYEQYF.

This clone was seen more than once but under ten times. The genes are TRBV29-1 and TRBJ1-1; a weak D match, TRBD1 (5 bases). The ends were cut back, 4 bases at V and 4 bases at J, with 7 bases in the middle. CDR3 size: 11 residues. CDR1 and CDR2 (germline): SQVTM, ANQGSEA. The DNA of the CDR3 is TGCAGCGTTGCCCAGGGCACTGAAGCTTTCTTT. Translation gives CSVAQGTEAFF.

This chain joins TRBV2 and TRBJ1-3; D is undetermined. V was cut by 8 bases and J by 0 bases, with 11 bases left in between. Germline CDR1 SNHLY, CDR2 FYNNEI. There are 14 residues in the CDR3. Here the CDR3 reads CASETPASGNTIYF. The CDR3 DNA reads TGTGCCAGCGAGACACCTGCCTCTGGAAACACCATATATTTT.